This T cell receptor (beta chain) was observed in a study of CD8 T cells in Susac syndrome. Findings and limits, study-wide: The study's TCR sequencing and HLA analysis drew on a certain number of individuals. That number was acknowledged as relatively small.

There are 16 residues in the CDR3. With 6 bases clipped from V and 1 base from J, the junction kept 8 bases outside the gene matches. Germline assignment: CDR1 ENHRY and CDR2 SYGVKD. About this clonotype itself: Its specificity is not known.

The study sequenced TCR beta in blood CD8+ and CD4+ T cells. TEMRA cells were FACS-enriched, with CD8+ and CD4+ T cells isolated negatively. Random hexamers were used to reverse transcribe the RNA input (about 0.5 to 1 ug). TCR beta CDR3 was amplified by immunoSEQ multiplex PCR. This amplification extended across 54 Vbeta and 13 Jbeta segments. TCRdb itself ran the immunoSEQ multiplex PCR reads through MiXCR, one entry per CDR3 protein. The sample holds fewer than 150,000 distinct CDR3 sequences; 90% to 95% are singletons and the top ten take around 0.24%. This rearrangement joins TRBV10-3 to TRBJ2-2, with 7 bases aligning to TRBD2. The source of this sequence is a human donor with multiple sclerosis. Sequencing input: CD8+ T cells from PBMCs. The chain's CDR3 is CAISPGLAVNTGELFF. CDR3 DNA sequence: TGTGCCATCAGCCCCGGTCTAGCGGTGAACACCGGGGAGCTGTTTTTT.